This T cell receptor (beta chain) was profiled in a study of shared clonotypes between healthy human individuals. Background on the study: Each donor had three CD4 naive, three CD4 memory, two CD8 naive and one CD8 memory plate. Findings and caveats of the study: Non-shared clonotypes showed lower generation probabilities than clonotypes common to all four donors. The sampled material consisted only of blood, and tissue repertoires are likely to differ. Clonotypes that were shared across a handful of donors made up about 4.5% of naive CD4 clonotypes.

Concerning this clone: Antigen specificity is unknown.

The CDR3 is made up of 12 amino acids. The V gene's germline CDR1 is SQVTM and CDR2 ANQGSEA. The V gene lost 7 bases and the J gene lost 1 base, with 10 bases spanning the gap. Here immunoSEQ multiplex PCR was the method, and the copy in TCRdb shows in-frame clones only, minus some. Of over 2 million clones in the sample, around 90% are singletons; the top ten hold 0.3% to 0.4%. This chain links TRBV29-1 with TRBJ2-5; possibly TRBD1 for D (6 bases). This receptor was identified in a man younger than 35 in good health. Some clones in this sample may be carry-over from other donors' samples. Material: naive CD4+ T cells from PBMCs. The subset here: CD45RA+ positively selected. The CDR3 nucleotides read TGCAGCGCGGGACACCCCCAAGAGACCCAGTACTTC. It specifies CSAGHPQETQYF.